This entry features one T cell receptor beta chain sequence. These data originate in a study of identifying expanded T cells in peripheral blood. Clones were read by immunoSEQ multiplex PCR, and TCRdb kept only the in-frame ones, dropping some. The sample gives about 110,000 clones, approximately 90% of which show up once; around 8.2% is in the top ten. The CDR3 length is 14 residues. Germline V lookup: CDR1 SGHRS, CDR2 YFSETQ. V shed 4 bases and J 6 bases; nucleotides not matched to a gene: 5. The clonotype comes from a person between 18 and 75 years old in good health. The sample comprised blood. The chain has TRBV5-1 and TRBJ1-4; 8 bases are shared with TRBD1. As DNA, the CDR3 is TGCGCCAGCAGCCGCTGGACAGGGCATGAAAAACTGTTTTTT. This gives the protein CASSRWTGHEKLFF.